This passage covers 4 T cell receptor beta chains from one sample sequenced in a study of T-cell memory formation after mild COVID-19. From the 5' RACE reads, TCRdb called clonotypes with MiXCR, one entry per CDR3 protein. The data contain some 68,000 distinct CDR3 sequences, roughly 17% of them singletons. The specimen sequenced was PBMCs or a T cell subset sorted from them (not recorded which). These receptors were obtained from an adult woman who had mild COVID-19 (a few samples of this study predate the infection). Cell type and time point are not known.

This clonotype has only a few counts. The rearrangement links TRBV6-5 to TRBJ2-2; 7 bases are a match to TRBD1. This CDR3 is built from 15 residues. V lost 2 bases, J lost 4 bases, and 4 bases stayed unmatched. Germline loops: CDR1 MNHEY, CDR2 SVGAGI. The CDR3 region has the DNA TGTGCCAGCAGTTACAGACAGGGTGGCACCGGGGAGCTGTTTTTT. It translates to CASSYRQGGTGELFF.

The chain joins TRBV10-3 to TRBJ2-7; weak D call: TRBD1 (6 bases). CDR1 ENHRY and CDR2 SYGVKD come from the germline V gene. V dropped 5 bases and J dropped 3 bases, with 23 bases sitting between them. This CDR3 has 17 residues. The CDR3: CAISPAERTAPYYEQYF. DNA for the CDR3: TGTGCCATCAGTCCGGCCGAAAGGACAGCACCCTACTACGAGCAGTACTTC.

CDR3 protein: CATSRELAGYNEQFF. The CDR3 bases are TGTGCCACCAGCAGAGAACTAGCGGGATACAATGAGCAGTTCTTC. The V call is TRBV15, the J call TRBJ2-1, with 10 bases fitting TRBD2. J gave up 4 bases and V 0 bases, and 0 bases lay outside the gene matches. The CDR3 extends over 15 amino acids. Germline CDR1 is LNHNV and CDR2 is YYDKDF (reference sequence).

V usage is TRBV6-5 and J usage is TRBJ1-5; 7 nucleotides align to TRBD1. The ends lost 6 bases at V and 5 bases at J; junction bases unmatched: 10. Per the germline V gene, CDR1 is MNHEY and CDR2 is SVGAGI. CDR3 length: 15 residues. The CDR3 DNA follows: TGTGCCAGCAGCCCAACCGGGACAGAATATCAGCCCCAGCATTTT. Encoded protein: CASSPTGTEYQPQHF.